Described below is a single T cell receptor beta chain sequence and its context. What this receptor recognizes is not known. No much larger clone is present one base from it, and per-base qualities are unavailable. Systemically healthy Caucasian individuals from Russia, some 38 in total and aged about 6 to 100 years, were included as donors. Ten milliliters of peripheral blood were drawn from each donor into EDTA-treated Vacutainer tubes. Ficoll-Paque density-gradient centrifugation was used to isolate PBMCs, with at least 7 million per sample. Trizol reagent was used to extract total RNA from PBMCs, with at least 5.5 micrograms per sample. For every donor, flow cytometry on a PBMC aliquot measured the percentage of naive CD45RAhigh/CD27high T cells. The library was built by means of 5' RACE. The sequencer listed for this sample is Illumina HiSeq 2500. A second PCR of roughly 7 to 12 cycles was performed with a sample-barcoded 5' primer and a J-beta primer mix. Each TCR beta cDNA molecule received a unique molecular identifier from a template-switch 5' adaptor carrying 12 random nucleotides. Each sample yielded at least 3 million CDR3-containing paired-end reads. First-strand cDNA was synthesized from all RNA with the Mint cDNA synthesis kit, primed by a TRBC-specific oligonucleotide. After uracil-DNA glycosylase treatment, a first 18-cycle PCR used universal primers M1SS and BC2_uni_R on all cDNA. Concerning the study's data processing: For normalization, 1 million high-quality reads, each with a distinct molecular identifier, were randomly selected from each sample. Instead of being binned into consensus sequences, reads with shared molecular identifiers were discarded. CDR3 identification, clonotype clustering and error correction used MiTCR with a Q25 quality threshold and the strictest error-elimination algorithm. A nonparametric unseen species model with Euler transformation was used to estimate lower-bound total TCR beta diversity. The public reads were quality trimmed at Q25 with fastp and then assembled into clones with MiXCR by TCRdb, keeping productive beta chains. Every entry covers one CDR3 protein and lists the most common genes and DNA from its rows. TCRdb assigned the V and J calls; the authors' analysis was not used. This sample gives about 930,000 distinct CDR3 sequences in total; 25% to 30% of them show up just once. Roughly a tenth of the sample lies in the top ten.

The data belong to a study of blood T cells in healthy people across ages (dated by TCRdb to 2013 to 2016). Regarding the research as a whole: In model experiments, template switching captured roughly one uniquely barcoded TCR beta cDNA molecule for every two T cells. Using deep sequencing normalized with unique cDNA molecular identifiers, the study measured how TCR beta repertoire diversity changes with age. The donors were divided into four age groups: young (average around 15 years), middle-aged (about 39), aged (roughly 60) and long-lived (nearly 85). For two donors (one aged 18 to 29 and one aged 80 or older), the study analyzed two additional independent replicas of 1 million unique cDNA reads from the same blood draw. What the study reported, not specific to this receptor: Total diversity estimates from one million sequenced T cells were considered lower bounds and underestimates. The long-lived group showed more naive CD4+ T cells, fewer expanded clones and increased TCR diversity than the aged group, suggesting age selection. Because profiling used bulk unsorted PBMCs, naive and antigen-experienced compartments could not be compared conclusively. Donor CMV infection status was unknown, potentially confounding age-related changes in expanded clonotypes. Observed TCR beta diversity per million T cells fell roughly linearly with age, and a significant reduction was already apparent by age around 44. There was a strong correlation between observed TCR beta diversity and the percentage of naive T cells measured by flow cytometry.

The CDR3 sequence holds 11 residues, the cysteine and phenylalanine included. Just the 33-base CDR3 DNA is kept, in frame starting at base 1. Between the V and J ends, shortened by 4 bases and 3 bases respectively, the junction contains 6 bases. As encoded in the germline V gene, CDR1 is SQVTM while CDR2 is ANQGSEA. The sample also formed part of further work on T cells of mothers and their children. The second study's paper adds: The donors were nine systemically healthy Caucasian individuals, made up of three mothers and their six children. cDNA synthesis consumed the entire amount of extracted RNA, loaded at about 1.5 ug RNA in each 15 ul reaction. In the second PCR, the M1S primer added sample barcodes and 2-4 random nucleotides. Each mother yielded over 9 million TCR beta CDR3 reads and each child 3 million to 3.5 million reads. Thymic selection shapes the output of TCR recombination in a similar way in related and unrelated pairs, and inherited differences have a minor effect. Related mother-child pairs always showed normalized repertoire overlap that was slightly higher than in unrelated mother-child pairs, though the difference was never significant. With a sensitivity of roughly 93 clones per million clonotypes, no persistent microchimeric T cell clones were detected. To look for features that set related mother-child pairs apart from unrelated individuals, the researchers ran deep NGS to compare the TCR beta repertoires of mothers and children. The mean age was roughly 40 +/- 4 years for the mothers and about 12 +/- 4 years for the children. Libraries were sequenced on Illumina HiSeq 2000 with 100+100 nt paired-end reads after adapter ligation with NEBNext reagents. To avoid cross-contamination, the mother libraries and the child libraries were prepared a month apart and sequenced in separate runs. Between roughly 450,000 and 2,000,000 distinct TCR beta clonotypes were identified per donor. Naive TCR beta clonotypes were estimated from low-frequency clonotypes matched to each donor's FACS-determined naive share, without sorting.

The clonotype originates from a middle-aged woman in good health. This receptor chain uses TRBV29-1 and TRBJ1-1, with an unclear D gene assignment. Specimen: blood. The CDR3 here reads CSVVLDTEAFF. The bases read TGCAGCGTTGTATTGGACACTGAAGCTTTCTTT.